The present entry profiles one T cell receptor (beta chain) with its context. These data originate in a study of cytomegalovirus exposure and HLA in healthy donors. Study background: T cells numbering around 180 million yielded approximately 100 million unique TCR beta sequences in an earlier analysis.

With 60 Vbeta and 13 Jbeta primers, the PCR was carried out. The method was immunoSEQ multiplex PCR; TCRdb's version includes in-frame clones alone and lacks a portion of them. The repertoire holds around 170,000 clones, under 80% seen once, with 2% to 3% in the top ten. This CDR3 region has 15 residues. With V trimmed by 5 bases and J by 5 bases, 6 bases remained unmatched. Germline lookup yields CDR1 SGHTA and CDR2 FQGNSA. Sequencing was done on a sample of PBMCs. The receptor comes from a woman between 25 and 40 years old in good health and CMV-seropositive. The V gene is TRBV7-2, the J gene TRBJ1-5; 10 nucleotides line up with TRBD1. The DNA of the CDR3 is TGTGCCAGCAGCGCCAGGACAGGGGGAGATCAGCCCCAGCATTTT. It translates to CASSARTGGDQPQHF. Drawing the rest from reference TRBV7-2 and TRBJ1-5, the complete variable domain is GAGVSQSPSNKVTEKGKDVELRCDPISGHTALYWYRQSLGQGLEFLIYFQGNSAPDKSGLPSDRFSAERTGGSVSTLTIQRTQQEDSAVYLCASSARTGGDQPQHFGDGTRLSIL.